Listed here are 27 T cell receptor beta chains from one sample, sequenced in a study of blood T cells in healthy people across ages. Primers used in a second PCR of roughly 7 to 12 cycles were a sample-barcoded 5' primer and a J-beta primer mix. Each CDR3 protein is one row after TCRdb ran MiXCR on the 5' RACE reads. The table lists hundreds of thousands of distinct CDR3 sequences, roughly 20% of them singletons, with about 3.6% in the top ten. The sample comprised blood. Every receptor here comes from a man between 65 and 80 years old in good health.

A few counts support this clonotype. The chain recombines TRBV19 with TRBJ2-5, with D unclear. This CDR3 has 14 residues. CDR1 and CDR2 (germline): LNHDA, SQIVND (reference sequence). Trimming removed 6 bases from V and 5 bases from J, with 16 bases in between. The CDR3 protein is CASRTTSGSETQYF. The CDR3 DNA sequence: TGTGCCAGTAGGACCACATCGGGTTCGGAGACCCAGTACTTC.

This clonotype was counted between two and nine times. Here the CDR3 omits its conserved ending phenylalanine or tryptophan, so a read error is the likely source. As DNA, the CDR3 is TGCAGTGCTAGAGTCCCTGCGAGCACTGAAGCTTTCTCT. This encodes CSARVPASTEAFS. The J gene is TRBJ1-1, the V gene TRBV20-1; the D is unclear. This CDR3 region has 13 residues. V dropped 1 base and J dropped 4 bases, with 10 bases sitting between them. The germline V gene encodes CDR1 DFQATT and CDR2 SNEGSKA (reference sequence).

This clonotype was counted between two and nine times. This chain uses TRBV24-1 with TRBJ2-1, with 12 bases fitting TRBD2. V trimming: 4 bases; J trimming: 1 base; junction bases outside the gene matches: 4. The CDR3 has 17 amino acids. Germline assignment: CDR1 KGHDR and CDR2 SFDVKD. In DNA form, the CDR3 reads TGTGCCACCAGTGAGGCGGGACTAGCGGGTTCCTACAATGAGCAGTTCTTC. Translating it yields CATSEAGLAGSYNEQFF.

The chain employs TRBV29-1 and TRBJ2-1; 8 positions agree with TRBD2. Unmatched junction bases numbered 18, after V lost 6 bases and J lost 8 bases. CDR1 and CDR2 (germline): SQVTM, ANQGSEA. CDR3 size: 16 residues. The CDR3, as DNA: TGCAGCGTAGCACCCCTACCGTCGGGAGGGCCCGATGAGCAGTTCTTC. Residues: CSVAPLPSGGPDEQFF.

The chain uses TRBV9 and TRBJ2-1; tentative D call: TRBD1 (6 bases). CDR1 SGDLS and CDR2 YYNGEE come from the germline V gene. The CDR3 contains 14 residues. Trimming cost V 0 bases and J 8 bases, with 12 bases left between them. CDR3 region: CASSVGVRGHEQFF. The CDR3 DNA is TGTGCCAGCAGCGTAGGCGTCAGGGGACATGAGCAGTTCTTC.

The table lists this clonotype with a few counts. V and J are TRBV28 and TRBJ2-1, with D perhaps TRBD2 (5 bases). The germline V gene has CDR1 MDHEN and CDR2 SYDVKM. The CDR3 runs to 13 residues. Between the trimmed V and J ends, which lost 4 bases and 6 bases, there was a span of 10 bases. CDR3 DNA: TGTGCCAGCAGTTACCGGGGTAGCAATGAGCAGTTCTTC. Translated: CASSYRGSNEQFF.

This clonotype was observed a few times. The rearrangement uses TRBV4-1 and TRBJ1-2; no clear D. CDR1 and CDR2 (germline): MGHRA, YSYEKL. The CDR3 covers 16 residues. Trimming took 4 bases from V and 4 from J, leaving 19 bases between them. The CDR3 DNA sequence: TGCGCCAGCAGCCCGAGTTTCAATGCGGCGGTCTATGGCTACACCTTC. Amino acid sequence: CASSPSFNAAVYGYTF.

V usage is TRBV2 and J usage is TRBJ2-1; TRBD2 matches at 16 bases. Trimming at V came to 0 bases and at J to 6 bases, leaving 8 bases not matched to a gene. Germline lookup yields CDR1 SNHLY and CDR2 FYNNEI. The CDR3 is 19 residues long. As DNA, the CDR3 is TGTGCCAGCAGTGAAGCGCAGGGACTAGCGGGAGGGCCAGGCAATGAGCAGTTCTTC. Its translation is CASSEAQGLAGGPGNEQFF. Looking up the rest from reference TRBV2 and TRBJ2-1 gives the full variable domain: EPEVTQTPSHQVTQMGQEVILRCVPISNHLYFYWYRQILGQKVEFLVSFYNNEISEKSEIFDDQFSVERPDGSNFTLKIRSTKLEDSAMYFCASSEAQGLAGGPGNEQFFGPGTRLTVL.

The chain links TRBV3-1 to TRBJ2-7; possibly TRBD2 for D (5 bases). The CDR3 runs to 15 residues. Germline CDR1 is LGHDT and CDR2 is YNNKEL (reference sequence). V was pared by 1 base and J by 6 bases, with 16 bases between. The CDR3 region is CASSQGLVIASEQYF. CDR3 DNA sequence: TGTGCCAGCAGCCAAGGGTTAGTTATAGCGTCCGAGCAGTACTTC.

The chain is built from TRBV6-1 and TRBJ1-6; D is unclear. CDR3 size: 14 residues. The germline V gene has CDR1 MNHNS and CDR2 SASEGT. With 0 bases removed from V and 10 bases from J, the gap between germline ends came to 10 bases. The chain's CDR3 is CASSEALKQSPLHF. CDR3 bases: TGTGCCAGCAGTGAAGCCTTGAAGCAGTCACCCCTCCACTTT.

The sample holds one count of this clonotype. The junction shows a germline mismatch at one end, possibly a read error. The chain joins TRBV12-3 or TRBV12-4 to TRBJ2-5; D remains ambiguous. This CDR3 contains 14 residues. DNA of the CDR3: TGTGCCAGCAGTTTGAACCAGTACCAAGTGACCCAGTACTTC. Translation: CASSLNQYQVTQYF.

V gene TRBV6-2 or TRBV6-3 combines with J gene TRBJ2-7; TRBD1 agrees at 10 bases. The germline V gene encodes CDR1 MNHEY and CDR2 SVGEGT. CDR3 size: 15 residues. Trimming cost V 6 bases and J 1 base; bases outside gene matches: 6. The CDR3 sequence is CASRQDRGDSYEQYF. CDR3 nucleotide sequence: TGTGCCAGCAGACAGGACAGGGGGGATTCCTACGAGCAGTACTTC.

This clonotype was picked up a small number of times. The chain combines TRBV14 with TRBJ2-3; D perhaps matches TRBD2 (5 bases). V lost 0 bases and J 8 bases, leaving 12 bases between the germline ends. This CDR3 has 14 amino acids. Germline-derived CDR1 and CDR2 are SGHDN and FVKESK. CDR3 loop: CASSQERAAGTQYF. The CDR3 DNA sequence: TGTGCCAGCAGCCAAGAGCGGGCCGCAGGTACGCAGTATTTT.

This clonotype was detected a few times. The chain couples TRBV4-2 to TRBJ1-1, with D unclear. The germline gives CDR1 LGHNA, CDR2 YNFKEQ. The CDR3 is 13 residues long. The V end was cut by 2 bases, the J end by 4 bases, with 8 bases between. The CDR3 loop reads CASSQTPGTEAFF. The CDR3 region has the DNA TGTGCCAGCAGCCAAACGCCCGGCACTGAAGCTTTCTTT.

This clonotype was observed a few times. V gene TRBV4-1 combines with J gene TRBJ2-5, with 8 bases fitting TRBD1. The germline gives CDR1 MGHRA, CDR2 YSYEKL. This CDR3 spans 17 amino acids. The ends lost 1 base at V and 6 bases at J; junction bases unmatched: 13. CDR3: CASSQVQAVDRDKTQYF. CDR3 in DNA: TGCGCCAGCAGCCAAGTTCAGGCCGTGGACAGGGATAAGACCCAGTACTTC.

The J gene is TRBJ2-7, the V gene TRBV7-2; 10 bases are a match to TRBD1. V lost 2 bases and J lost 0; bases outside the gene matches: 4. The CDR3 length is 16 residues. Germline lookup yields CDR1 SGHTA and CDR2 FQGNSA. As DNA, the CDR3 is TGTGCCAGCAGCTTAATCGGGACAGGGGTCTCCTACGAGCAGTACTTC. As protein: CASSLIGTGVSYEQYF.

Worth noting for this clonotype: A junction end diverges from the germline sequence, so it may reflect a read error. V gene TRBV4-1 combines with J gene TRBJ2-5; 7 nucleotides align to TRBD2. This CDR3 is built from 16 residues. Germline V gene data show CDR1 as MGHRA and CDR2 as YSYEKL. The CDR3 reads CAGSQDLGGGAETQYF. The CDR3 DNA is TGCGCCGGCAGCCAAGATCTTGGGGGAGGGGCTGAGACCCAGTACTTC.

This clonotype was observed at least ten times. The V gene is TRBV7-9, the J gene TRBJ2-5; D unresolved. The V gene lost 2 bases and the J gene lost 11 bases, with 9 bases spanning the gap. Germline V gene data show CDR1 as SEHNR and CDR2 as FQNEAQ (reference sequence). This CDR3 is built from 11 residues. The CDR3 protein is CASSLNGWQYF. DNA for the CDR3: TGTGCCAGCAGCTTAAACGGCTGGCAGTACTTC.

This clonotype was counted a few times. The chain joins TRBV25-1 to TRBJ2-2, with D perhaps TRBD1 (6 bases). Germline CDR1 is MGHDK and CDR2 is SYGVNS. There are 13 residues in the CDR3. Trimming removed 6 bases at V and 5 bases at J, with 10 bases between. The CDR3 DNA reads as TGTGCCAGCAGGGATACAGGGACCGGGGAGCTGTTTTTT. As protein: CASRDTGTGELFF.

This chain's CDR3 is CASSYADTDTQYF. As DNA, the CDR3 is TGTGCCAGCAGTTACGCCGATACAGATACGCAGTATTTT. The chain links TRBV6-5 to TRBJ2-3; D ambiguous. The CDR3 sequence is 13 residues long. The germline gives CDR1 MNHEY, CDR2 SVGAGI. V lost 2 bases and J lost 3, with 6 bases in between.

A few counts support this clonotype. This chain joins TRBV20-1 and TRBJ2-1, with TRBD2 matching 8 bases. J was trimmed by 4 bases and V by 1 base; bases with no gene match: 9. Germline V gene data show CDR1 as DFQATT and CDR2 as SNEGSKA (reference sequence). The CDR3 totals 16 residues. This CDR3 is CSARVLAEGPYNEQFF. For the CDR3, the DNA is TGCAGTGCTAGAGTACTAGCGGAGGGCCCTTACAATGAGCAGTTCTTC.

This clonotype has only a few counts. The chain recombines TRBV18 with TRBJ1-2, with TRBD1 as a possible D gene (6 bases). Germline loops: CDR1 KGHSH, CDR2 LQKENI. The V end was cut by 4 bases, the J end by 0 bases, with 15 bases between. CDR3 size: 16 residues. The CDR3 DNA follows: TGTGCCAGCTCACTCCTAACGGGACAAGCTAACTATGGCTACACCTTC. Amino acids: CASSLLTGQANYGYTF.

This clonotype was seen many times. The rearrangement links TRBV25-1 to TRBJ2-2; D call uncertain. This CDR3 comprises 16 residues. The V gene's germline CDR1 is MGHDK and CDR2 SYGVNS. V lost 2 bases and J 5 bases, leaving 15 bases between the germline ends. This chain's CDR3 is CASSERAGARTGELFF. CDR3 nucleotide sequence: TGTGCCAGCAGTGAACGGGCAGGTGCAAGGACCGGGGAGCTGTTTTTT.

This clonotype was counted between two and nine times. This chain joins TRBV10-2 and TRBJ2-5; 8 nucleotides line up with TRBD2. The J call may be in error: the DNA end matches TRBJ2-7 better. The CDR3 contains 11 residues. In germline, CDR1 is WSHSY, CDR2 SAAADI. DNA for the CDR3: TGCGCCGCGGGGGGATCCTACGAGCAGTACTTC. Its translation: CAAGGSYEQYF.

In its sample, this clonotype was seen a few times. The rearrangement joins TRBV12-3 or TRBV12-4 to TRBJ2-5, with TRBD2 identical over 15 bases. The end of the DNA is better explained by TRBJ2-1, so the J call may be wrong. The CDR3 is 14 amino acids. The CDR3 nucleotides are TGTGCCAGCGGACTAGCGGGAGGGGGGGGTGAGCAGTTCTTC. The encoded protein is CASGLAGGGGEQFF.

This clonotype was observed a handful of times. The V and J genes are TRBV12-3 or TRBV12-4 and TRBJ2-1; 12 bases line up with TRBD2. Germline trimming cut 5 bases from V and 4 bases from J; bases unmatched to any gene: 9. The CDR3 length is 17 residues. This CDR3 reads CASSPTRTSGNYNEQFF. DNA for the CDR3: TGTGCCAGCAGTCCCACCCGGACTAGCGGGAATTACAATGAGCAGTTCTTC.

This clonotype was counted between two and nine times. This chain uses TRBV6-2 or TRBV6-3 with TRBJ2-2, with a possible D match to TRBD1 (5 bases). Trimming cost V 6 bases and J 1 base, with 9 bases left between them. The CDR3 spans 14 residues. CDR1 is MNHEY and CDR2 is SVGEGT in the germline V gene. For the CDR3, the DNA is TGTGCCAGCAGAAAAACAGGGAACACCGGGGAGCTGTTTTTT. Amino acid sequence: CASRKTGNTGELFF.